The 20 T cell receptor beta chains below all came from one sample that was sequenced in a study of cytomegalovirus exposure and HLA in healthy donors. With 60 Vbeta and 13 Jbeta primers, the PCR was carried out. Only in-frame clones appear in the TCRdb table, and some are missing; sequencing was by immunoSEQ multiplex PCR. The data contain under 300,000 clones, 70% to 90% of them singletons. Material for sequencing was PBMCs. The receptors originated from a woman aged 40-49 years in good health and CMV-seropositive.

The V call is TRBV11-2, the J call TRBJ2-1; 8 bases are shared with TRBD2. Trimming removed 6 bases from V and 10 bases from J; junction bases left unmatched: 14. This CDR3 has 15 residues. Germline V gene data show CDR1 as SGHAT and CDR2 as FQNNGV. CDR3 loop: CASRYPGTSGGEQFF. In nucleotides, the CDR3 is TGTGCCAGCAGGTACCCGGGGACATCGGGAGGGGAGCAGTTCTTC.

The V gene is TRBV5-8, the J gene TRBJ2-7, with 12 bases identical to TRBD1. Trimming took 3 bases from V and 2 from J; bases not matched to a gene: 3. Germline V CDR1 and CDR2: SGHTS, YDEGEE. The CDR3 consists of 15 residues. CDR3 sequence (DNA): TGTGCCAGCAGCTACCGGGACAGGGGGCCCTACGAGCAGTACTTC. It specifies CASSYRDRGPYEQYF.

This chain links TRBV5-4 with TRBJ2-2; D may be TRBD2 (5 bases). Germline V gene data show CDR1 as SGHNT and CDR2 as YYREEE (reference sequence). The CDR3 has 16 amino acids. V gave up 1 base and J gave up 1 base, with 11 bases separating them. CDR3 coding DNA: TGTGCCAGCAGCTTGAGTAGGACTTTGAACACCGGGGAGCTGTTTTTT. Its protein is CASSLSRTLNTGELFF.

The chain recombines TRBV27 with TRBJ2-7, with TRBD1 as a possible D gene (5 bases). The CDR3 has 14 amino acids. Trimming left V 2 bases short and J 3 bases short, with 11 bases between. Germline assignment: CDR1 MNHEY and CDR2 SMNVEV (reference sequence). CDR3: CASSLRGALYEQYF. As DNA, the CDR3 is TGTGCCAGCAGTTTACGTGGGGCACTCTACGAGCAGTACTTC.

The chain is built from TRBV6-5 and TRBJ1-6; D is unresolved. The CDR3 totals 14 residues. In germline, CDR1 is MNHEY, CDR2 SVGAGI. V lost 8 bases and J lost 0, with 8 bases in between. The CDR3 protein is CASSRRSYNSPLHF. CDR3 bases: TGTGCCAGCTCGCGGCGCTCCTATAATTCACCCCTCCACTTT.

The chain is built from TRBV2 and TRBJ1-1; D is uncertain. The CDR3 contains 13 residues. Trimming pared 3 bases from V and 2 bases from J, leaving 7 bases between. The germline V gene has CDR1 SNHLY and CDR2 FYNNEI. For the CDR3, the DNA is TGTGCCAGCAGTGATGGCTTTAACACTGAAGCTTTCTTT. Protein product: CASSDGFNTEAFF.

This chain uses TRBV30 with TRBJ2-7, with a possible D match to TRBD2 (5 bases). V shed 0 bases and J shed 2 bases, with 14 bases lying between them. This CDR3 comprises 15 residues. Looked up from germline, CDR1 is GTSNPN and CDR2 is SVGIG (reference sequence). The CDR3 reads CAWSVPGVGPYEQYF. The CDR3 coding sequence is TGTGCCTGGAGTGTACCCGGGGTTGGGCCCTACGAGCAGTACTTC.

This chain uses TRBV7-2 with TRBJ2-5; 7 bases fit TRBD2. V was pared by 3 bases and J by 2 bases, with 9 bases of the junction left unmatched. Germline V gives CDR1 SGHTA, CDR2 FQGNSA. The CDR3 loop spans 16 amino acids. CDR3 in DNA: TGTGCCAGCAGCTTCTCGTGGGCTAGCGGACAAGAGACCCAGTACTTC. Its protein is CASSFSWASGQETQYF.

The rearrangement links TRBV9 to TRBJ2-7; D perhaps matches TRBD1 (5 bases). The V and J ends lost 0 bases and 4 bases respectively, with 8 bases between them. CDR3 length: 13 amino acids. Per germline, CDR1 SGDLS and CDR2 YYNGEE. This CDR3 reads CASSVAQEYEQYF. In nucleotides, the CDR3 is TGTGCCAGCAGCGTAGCACAGGAATACGAGCAGTACTTC. Filled out from reference TRBV9 and TRBJ2-7, the complete variable domain reads DSGVTQTPKHLITATGQRVTLRCSPRSGDLSVYWYQQSLDQGLQFLIQYYNGEERAKGNILERFSAQQFPDLHSELNLSSLELGDSALYFCASSVAQEYEQYFGPGTRLTVT.

J is TRBJ1-1 and V is TRBV7-9, with a weak D call TRBD1 (5 bases). The germline V gene encodes CDR1 SEHNR and CDR2 FQNEAQ (reference sequence). The CDR3 has 12 amino acids. Trimming stripped 1 base from V and 12 bases from J, with 12 bases between. This CDR3 reads CASSLEGRESFF. The CDR3 region has the DNA TGTGCCAGCAGCTTAGAAGGCAGGGAATCTTTCTTT.

The genes are TRBV19 and TRBJ2-5, with 8 bases identical to TRBD2. V shed 1 base and J 4 bases; nucleotides not matched to a gene: 5. Germline values: CDR1 LNHDA, CDR2 SQIVND (reference sequence). The CDR3 is 15 amino acids. CDR3 protein: CASSIGGLAGETQYF. The CDR3 DNA sequence: TGTGCCAGTAGTATAGGGGGCCTAGCGGGAGAGACCCAGTACTTC. Together with reference TRBV19 and TRBJ2-5, the CDR3 gives the full variable domain: DGGITQSPKYLFRKEGQNVTLSCEQNLNHDAMYWYRQDPGQGLRLIYYSQIVNDFQKGDIAEGYSVSREKKESFPLTVTSAQKNPTAFYLCASSIGGLAGETQYFGPGTRLLVL.

The chain uses TRBV5-4 and TRBJ1-1, with unresolved D. The CDR3 covers 18 residues. V shed 1 base and J shed 0 bases, with 19 bases lying between them. Germline CDR1 and CDR2: SGHNT and YYREEE (reference sequence). The CDR3 here is CASSLIGRAHDMNTEAFF. CDR3 DNA sequence: TGTGCCAGCAGCTTGATAGGGAGGGCTCATGATATGAACACTGAAGCTTTCTTT.

The J gene is TRBJ2-7, the V gene TRBV30; 8 bases align to TRBD2. Losses at the gene ends were 3 bases for V and 6 bases for J; bases not matched to a gene: 10. Germline V lookup: CDR1 GTSNPN, CDR2 SVGIG (reference sequence). The CDR3 consists of 14 residues. In nucleotides, the CDR3 is TGTGCCTGGAGCGCCGGGGGGGGAGGTGCCGAGCAGTACTTC. Protein sequence: CAWSAGGGGAEQYF.

The V and J genes are TRBV7-9 and TRBJ1-5, with 7 bases aligning to TRBD1. There are 17 residues in the CDR3. Trimming took 1 base from V and 0 from J; bases not matched to a gene: 6. Germline loops: CDR1 SEHNR, CDR2 FQNEAQ (reference sequence). The CDR3 loop is CASSLDRGGVSNQPQHF. CDR3 in DNA: TGTGCCAGCAGCTTAGACAGGGGTGGTGTTAGCAATCAGCCCCAGCATTTT. Together with reference TRBV7-9 and TRBJ1-5, the CDR3 gives the full variable domain: DTGVSQNPRHKITKRGQNVTFRCDPISEHNRLYWYRQTLGQGPEFLTYFQNEAQLEKSRLLSDRFSAERPKGSFSTLEIQRTEQGDSAMYLCASSLDRGGVSNQPQHFGDGTRLSIL.

V gene TRBV30 combines with J gene TRBJ1-5; 7 positions agree with TRBD1. The length of the CDR3 is 14 residues. Germline V lookup: CDR1 GTSNPN, CDR2 SVGIG (reference sequence). The V segment lost 5 bases and the J segment 3 bases; nucleotides outside the gene matches: 7. This CDR3 is CAWSQGVHNQPQHF. The CDR3 bases are TGTGCCTGGTCTCAGGGGGTTCACAATCAGCCCCAGCATTTT. Based on the CDR3 plus reference TRBV30 and TRBJ1-5, the full variable domain is SQTIHQWPATLVQPVGSPLSLECTVEGTSNPNLYWYRQAAGRGLQLLFYSVGIGQISSEVPQNLSASRPQDRQFILSSKKLLLSDSGFYLCAWSQGVHNQPQHFGDGTRLSIL.

The chain has TRBV5-4 and TRBJ2-7; 7 bases align to TRBD2. The CDR3 runs to 16 residues. Germline values: CDR1 SGHNT, CDR2 YYREEE (reference sequence). V shed 4 bases and J 0 bases; nucleotides not matched to a gene: 10. In DNA, the CDR3 is TGTGCCAGCAGCCCCGGGGGACTACAAAGCTCCTACGAGCAGTACTTC. Its translation is CASSPGGLQSSYEQYF.

The chain combines TRBV30 with TRBJ2-1, with TRBD1 as a possible D gene (7 bases). The germline V and J ends were trimmed by 1 base and 15 bases, with 16 bases remaining between them. The length of the CDR3 is 12 residues. Germline-derived CDR1 and CDR2 are GTSNPN and SVGIG (reference sequence). In DNA form, the CDR3 reads TGTGCCTGGAGTGAGAGCGGCAGGGGGGTGTTCTTC. Amino acids: CAWSESGRGVFF.

In this sample, this clone turned up a few times. The chain combines TRBV23-1 with TRBJ1-2; TRBD1 agrees at 9 bases. TRBV23-1 qualifies as an ORF whose function is uncertain. V shed 2 bases, J shed 8 bases, and the junction held 12 bases outside the gene matches. The CDR3 extends over 16 amino acids. The CDR3 DNA follows: TGCGCCAGCAGTCAAACCTCCGACAGGGGGTTGGTAGGCTACACCTTC. Encoded protein: CASSQTSDRGLVGYTF.

This chain links TRBV6-1 with TRBJ1-4; D unresolved. This CDR3 comprises 14 residues. Trimming shortened V by 2 bases and J by 7 bases, and 11 bases separated the two germline ends. Germline lookup yields CDR1 MNHNS and CDR2 SASEGT. The CDR3 DNA follows: TGTGCCAGCAGTGAAAATGCCCGACTTGAAAAACTGTTTTTT. Amino acids: CASSENARLEKLFF.

The genes are TRBV11-3 and TRBJ2-5; 9 nucleotides agree with TRBD2. The trim removed 5 bases at V and 2 bases at J, leaving 6 bases unmatched. Germline assignment: CDR1 SGHNT and CDR2 YENEEA. This CDR3 has 15 amino acids. CDR3 region: CASSQGGGEQETQYF. CDR3 DNA sequence: TGTGCCAGCAGCCAGGGCGGGGGGGAACAAGAGACCCAGTACTTC.